This entry concerns a single T cell receptor beta chain. Its target is unknown. These data come from a study of CD8 T cells in ankylosing spondylitis. Overall study results and limits: Ankylosing spondylitis blood seemed to carry a telltale TCR beta motif made of fewer than ten highly homologous variants.

V trimming: 7 bases; J trimming: 1 base; junction bases outside the gene matches: 4. CDR3 length: 14 amino acids. CDR1 and CDR2 (germline): SGHRS, YFSETQ. TCRdb itself ran the 5' RACE reads through MiXCR, one entry per CDR3 protein. The sample lists about 110,000 distinct CDR3 sequences, under 30% occurring once. Input material: synovial fluid, either unsorted or a sorted T cell fraction (not recorded which). The chain couples TRBV5-1 to TRBJ1-1, with TRBD1 matching 10 bases. This TCR was sampled from a male donor with ankylosing spondylitis. The chain's CDR3 is CASGRQGANTEAFF. CDR3 nucleotides: TGCGCCAGCGGGAGACAGGGGGCGAACACTGAAGCTTTCTTT.